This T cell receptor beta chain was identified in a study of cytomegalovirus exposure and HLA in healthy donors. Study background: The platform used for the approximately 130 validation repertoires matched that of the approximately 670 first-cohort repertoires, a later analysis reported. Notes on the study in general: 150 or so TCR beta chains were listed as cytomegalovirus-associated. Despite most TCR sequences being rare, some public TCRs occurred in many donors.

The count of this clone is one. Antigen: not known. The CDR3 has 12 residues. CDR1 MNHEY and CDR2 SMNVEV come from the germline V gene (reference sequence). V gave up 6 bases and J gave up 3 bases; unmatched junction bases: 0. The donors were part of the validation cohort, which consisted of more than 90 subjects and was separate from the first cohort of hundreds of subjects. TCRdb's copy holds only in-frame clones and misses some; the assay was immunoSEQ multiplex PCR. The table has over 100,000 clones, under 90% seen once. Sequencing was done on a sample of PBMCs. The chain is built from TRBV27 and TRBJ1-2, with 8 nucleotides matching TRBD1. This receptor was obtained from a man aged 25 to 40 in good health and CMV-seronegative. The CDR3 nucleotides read TGTGCCAGCAGGACAGGGGACTATGGCTACACCTTC. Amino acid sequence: CASRTGDYGYTF.